Each of the 29 T cell receptor beta chains below was sequenced from the same sample in a study of blood T cell repertoires in COVID-19. The method was immunoSEQ multiplex PCR; TCRdb's version includes in-frame clones alone and lacks a portion of them. This table holds around 400,000 clones, around 87% found once. Sequencing was done on a sample of peripheral blood. The receptor source for this set is a woman aged 60-70 years with COVID-19, enrolled during active disease.

This rearrangement joins TRBV18 to TRBJ1-6, with D perhaps TRBD1 (5 bases). Germline CDR1 KGHSH, CDR2 LQKENI. V lost 7 bases, J lost 4 bases, and 8 bases lay in between. The CDR3 spans 13 residues. The CDR3 is CASYQGYNSPLHF. The CDR3 DNA reads TGTGCCAGCTACCAGGGTTATAATTCACCCCTCCACTTT. Supplemented by reference TRBV18 and TRBJ1-6, the full variable domain reads NAGVMQNPRHLVRRRGQEARLRCSPMKGHSHVYWYRQLPEEGLKFMVYLQKENIIDESGMPKERFSAEFPKEGPSILRIQQVVRGDSAAYFCASYQGYNSPLHFGNGTRLTVT.

The chain uses TRBV6-6 and TRBJ2-1, with unresolved D. The V gene lost 6 bases and the J gene lost 0 bases, with 6 bases spanning the gap. This CDR3 spans 13 amino acids. Germline V gene sequence: CDR1 MNHNY, CDR2 SVGAGI (reference sequence). CDR3 DNA: TGTGCCAGCAGCACAAGCTCCTACAATGAGCAGTTCTTC. Protein: CASSTSSYNEQFF.

The chain joins TRBV14 to TRBJ2-1; 10 bases fit TRBD2. The trim removed 1 base at V and 9 bases at J, leaving 6 bases unmatched. The germline gives CDR1 SGHDN, CDR2 FVKESK. CDR3 length: 15 amino acids. The CDR3 protein is CASSQVLAGIGEQFF. The CDR3 DNA is TGTGCCAGCAGCCAAGTACTAGCGGGGATCGGTGAGCAGTTCTTC.

This chain joins TRBV15 and TRBJ2-2; D ambiguous. The V end was cut by 1 base, the J end by 1 base, with 7 bases between. The CDR3 has 15 residues. Germline-derived CDR1 and CDR2 are LNHNV and YYDKDF (reference sequence). The CDR3: CATSRATVNTGELFF. The CDR3 DNA is TGTGCCACCAGCAGAGCGACTGTGAACACCGGGGAGCTGTTTTTT.

The chain employs TRBV7-9 and TRBJ1-3; D ambiguous. Trimming took 2 bases from V and 0 from J, leaving 11 bases between them. There are 16 residues in the CDR3. In germline, CDR1 is SEHNR, CDR2 FQNEAQ (reference sequence). The CDR3 DNA sequence: TGTGCCAGCAGCTTAACGCAGATCAACTCTGGAAACACCATATATTTT. Amino acid sequence: CASSLTQINSGNTIYF.

This chain connects TRBV19 to TRBJ1-2; D possibly corresponds to TRBD1 (5 bases). The V gene lost 6 bases and the J gene lost 0 bases, with 14 bases spanning the gap. This CDR3 spans 15 amino acids. From germline, CDR1 is LNHDA and CDR2 SQIVND (reference sequence). The DNA for the CDR3 is TGTGCCAGTAGCAGGACATTCTCAACTAACTATGGCTACACCTTC. Amino acid sequence: CASSRTFSTNYGYTF.

The V call is TRBV10-1, the J call TRBJ2-1, with D perhaps TRBD1 (6 bases). The CDR3 spans 15 residues. From germline, CDR1 is WNHNN and CDR2 SYGVQD (reference sequence). Trimming shortened V by 0 bases and J by 4 bases, and 10 bases separated the two germline ends. The CDR3: CASSESAGEYNEQFF. As DNA, the CDR3 is TGCGCCAGCAGTGAGTCGGCAGGGGAGTACAATGAGCAGTTCTTC.

The genes are TRBV6-5 and TRBJ2-3; 12 bases match TRBD2. V shed 2 bases and J 8 bases; nucleotides not matched to a gene: 2. CDR1 and CDR2 from the germline V gene are MNHEY and SVGAGI. The CDR3 is 14 amino acids. In nucleotides, the CDR3 is TGTGCCAGCAGTTACCCGGGACTAGCGGGTACGCAGTATTTT. Its translation: CASSYPGLAGTQYF.

This clone appeared many times. The gene calls are TRBV3-1 (or the pseudogene TRBV3-2) and TRBJ1-2, with 7 bases identical to TRBD1. CDR1 LGHDT and CDR2 YNNKEL come from the germline V gene (reference sequence). The CDR3 has 16 amino acids. The junction had 14 bases not matched to a gene; V was cut back by 2 bases and J by 8 bases. The CDR3 DNA sequence: TGTGCCAGCAGCCAAAGGGGTCAGGGGGGAAGAGGCGGCTACACCTTC. Translation: CASSQRGQGGRGGYTF.

A few counts support this clone. The chain recombines TRBV6-6 with TRBJ2-2; unclear D gene. V gave up 4 bases and J gave up 7 bases, with 7 bases separating them. Per the germline V gene, CDR1 is MNHNY and CDR2 is SVGAGI (reference sequence). This CDR3 is 12 amino acids long. The CDR3 DNA reads TGTGCCAGCAGTTCGGAGCTCGGGGAGCTGTTTTTT. It specifies CASSSELGELFF.

The chain uses TRBV2 and TRBJ2-3; weak D call: TRBD1 (5 bases). Trimming removed 6 bases at V and 2 bases at J, with 12 bases between. The germline V gene has CDR1 SNHLY and CDR2 FYNNEI. The CDR3 has 14 amino acids. CDR3 in amino acids: CASRGMTVTDTQYF. The CDR3 DNA reads as TGTGCCAGCAGGGGAATGACAGTCACAGATACGCAGTATTTT. The complete variable domain, with remaining parts taken from reference TRBV2 and TRBJ2-3, reads EPEVTQTPSHQVTQMGQEVILRCVPISNHLYFYWYRQILGQKVEFLVSFYNNEISEKSEIFDDQFSVERPDGSNFTLKIRSTKLEDSAMYFCASRGMTVTDTQYFGPGTRLTVL.

The chain combines TRBV18 with TRBJ1-4; tentative D call: TRBD1 (5 bases). The CDR3 has 13 residues. Trimming took 3 bases from V and 12 from J, leaving 14 bases between them. CDR1 and CDR2 from the germline V gene are KGHSH and LQKENI. CDR3 in amino acids: CASSPYGGGELFF. In DNA form, the CDR3 reads TGTGCCAGCTCACCCTACGGGGGGGGTGAACTGTTTTTT.

The genes are TRBV9 and TRBJ1-1, with 9 bases lining up with TRBD1. After removal of 4 bases from V and 1 base from J, the junction contained 5 bases not matched to a gene. Germline V gives CDR1 SGDLS, CDR2 YYNGEE. The CDR3 covers 15 residues. The CDR3 loop is CASSPGQGRNTEAFF. CDR3 sequence (DNA): TGTGCCAGCAGCCCAGGACAGGGGAGGAACACTGAAGCTTTCTTT.

The chain combines TRBV6-5 with TRBJ1-1; 7 bases agree with TRBD1. V was pared by 8 bases and J by 0 bases, with 6 bases of the junction left unmatched. Per the germline V gene, CDR1 is MNHEY and CDR2 is SVGAGI. The CDR3 totals 14 residues. CDR3: CASHETGLNTEAFF. DNA of the CDR3: TGTGCCAGCCATGAGACAGGGTTGAACACTGAAGCTTTCTTT.

The chain carries TRBV6-1 and TRBJ2-1, with 11 bases aligning to TRBD2. This CDR3 is 16 amino acids long. Germline V gene data show CDR1 as MNHNS and CDR2 as SASEGT. Unmatched junction bases numbered 6, after V lost 2 bases and J lost 6 bases. This CDR3 reads CASSELLAGGLNEQFF. The CDR3 nucleotides read TGTGCCAGCAGTGAATTGCTAGCGGGGGGACTCAATGAGCAGTTCTTC.

The chain uses TRBV27 and TRBJ1-6, with 9 positions matching TRBD1. Germline V gene lookup returns CDR1 MNHEY and CDR2 SMNVEV (reference sequence). V lost 2 bases, J lost 7 bases, and 6 bases stayed unmatched. The CDR3 runs 16 residues. The DNA for the CDR3 is TGTGCCAGCAGTTTAGGGACAGGGAGCGGGAATTCACCCCTCCACTTT. Translation: CASSLGTGSGNSPLHF.

The chain links TRBV19 to TRBJ2-5, with a weak D call TRBD2 (6 bases). V was shortened by 5 bases and J by 5 bases, with 18 bases between the two germline ends. Germline V gene data show CDR1 as LNHDA and CDR2 as SQIVND (reference sequence). The CDR3 length is 15 residues. The CDR3, as DNA: TGTGCCAGTAGTCCCCCGGCAGGGAGGAGGGAGACCCAGTACTTC. The encoded protein is CASSPPAGRRETQYF.

The chain joins TRBV12-3 or TRBV12-4 to TRBJ1-1; D remains unclear. V was cut by 10 bases and J by 4 bases, with 10 bases left in between. The CDR3 covers 11 residues. Here the CDR3 DNA reads TGTGCCATCTCGAGAGGCACTGAAGCTTTCTTT. It codes for CAISRGTEAFF.

The CDR3 here is CASSLEAASSHEQYF. CDR3 DNA: TGTGCCAGCAGCTTAGAGGCCGCTAGCTCACACGAGCAGTACTTC. The chain combines TRBV7-2 with TRBJ2-7; D may be TRBD2 (5 bases). V lost 1 base, J lost 5 bases, and 15 bases lay in between. The CDR3 covers 15 residues. Germline V lookup: CDR1 SGHTA, CDR2 FQGNSA.

The gene calls are TRBV7-2 and TRBJ1-1; 8 nucleotides agree with TRBD1. V dropped 2 bases and J dropped 0; count of bases not matched to a gene: 8. The CDR3 extends over 17 amino acids. Per the germline V gene, CDR1 is SGHTA and CDR2 is FQGNSA. The CDR3 reads CASSLPGGALVNTEAFF. CDR3 sequence (DNA): TGTGCCAGCAGCTTACCAGGGGGCGCACTCGTGAACACTGAAGCTTTCTTT.

The J gene is TRBJ2-7, the V gene TRBV3-1 (or the pseudogene TRBV3-2); tentative D call: TRBD1 (6 bases). The V end was cut by 4 bases, the J end by 9 bases, with 19 bases between. CDR3 length: 14 residues. Per germline, CDR1 LGHDT and CDR2 YNNKEL (reference sequence). CDR3 loop: CASSPGTKGKGQYF. DNA of the CDR3: TGTGCCAGCAGCCCCGGGACAAAAGGAAAGGGGCAGTACTTC.

Regarding this clone: The same CDR3 also results from other DNA sequences found in this sample. The rearrangement joins TRBV5-1 to TRBJ1-4; D is unresolved. The V and J ends lost 2 bases and 4 bases respectively, with 6 bases between them. Germline V lookup: CDR1 SGHRS, CDR2 YFSETQ. CDR3 length: 13 amino acids. CDR3 region: CASSFSGNEKLFF. CDR3 nucleotide sequence: TGCGCCAGCAGCTTTTCCGGTAATGAAAAACTGTTTTTT. The full variable domain, in which reference TRBV5-1 and TRBJ1-4 provide the parts outside the CDR3, is KAGVTQTPRYLIKTRGQQVTLSCSPISGHRSVSWYQQTPGQGLQFLFEYFSETQRNKGNFPGRFSGRQFSNSRSEMNVSTLELGDSALYLCASSFSGNEKLFFGSGTQLSVL.

This chain uses TRBV18 with TRBJ2-7; 9 nucleotides align to TRBD2. Germline trimming cut 4 bases from V and 0 bases from J; bases unmatched to any gene: 13. The germline V gene has CDR1 KGHSH and CDR2 LQKENI. The CDR3 length is 18 residues. CDR3 in amino acids: CASSHSAVPAGGSYEQYF. CDR3 nucleotides: TGTGCCAGCTCACATAGTGCCGTACCAGCGGGGGGCTCCTACGAGCAGTACTTC.

V usage is TRBV5-1 and J usage is TRBJ2-1; 10 nucleotides line up with TRBD2. The V gene's germline CDR1 is SGHRS and CDR2 YFSETQ. The V gene end was trimmed by 0 bases and the J gene end by 6 bases; junction bases not matched to a gene: 9. This CDR3 spans 17 amino acids. The CDR3 is CASSLANLAGALNEQFF. As DNA, the CDR3 is TGCGCCAGCAGCTTGGCCAACCTAGCGGGGGCCCTCAATGAGCAGTTCTTC.

The chain combines TRBV11-2 with TRBJ1-2; D perhaps matches TRBD1 (5 bases). V dropped 0 bases and J dropped 1 base, with 12 bases sitting between them. The CDR3 loop spans 16 amino acids. Looked up from germline, CDR1 is SGHAT and CDR2 is FQNNGV. This CDR3 reads CASSLDFRAVNYGYTF. The DNA for the CDR3 is TGTGCCAGCAGCTTAGATTTCAGGGCTGTTAACTATGGCTACACCTTC. Drawing the rest from reference TRBV11-2 and TRBJ1-2, the complete variable domain is EAGVAQSPRYKIIEKRQSVAFWCNPISGHATLYWYQQILGQGPKLLIQFQNNGVVDDSQLPKDRFSAERLKGVDSTLKIQPAKLEDSAVYLCASSLDFRAVNYGYTFGSGTRLTVV.

The rearrangement uses TRBV28 and TRBJ1-1; TRBD1 matches 9 bases. The V gene's germline CDR1 is MDHEN and CDR2 SYDVKM. With 6 bases clipped from V and 0 bases from J, the junction kept 5 bases outside the gene matches. CDR3 length: 15 amino acids. The CDR3 nucleotides are TGTGCCAGCAGGATCGACAGGGGGATGAACACTGAAGCTTTCTTT. It specifies CASRIDRGMNTEAFF.

Turning to this clone: The sample carries other DNA sequences with the same CDR3. V usage is TRBV5-1 and J usage is TRBJ2-5; D call uncertain. This CDR3 spans 12 amino acids. Germline assignment: CDR1 SGHRS and CDR2 YFSETQ. The V end was cut by 3 bases, the J end by 2 bases, with 5 bases between. CDR3 loop: CASSSNQETQYF. The CDR3 DNA reads TGCGCCAGCAGCTCCAATCAAGAGACCCAGTACTTC.

Notes on this clone: Given a much more abundant clone one base away, this may be a read error. Distinct nucleotide sequences in the sample also encode this CDR3. The chain has TRBV4-1 and TRBJ2-7; D remains ambiguous. Germline CDR1 and CDR2: MGHRA and YSYEKL. The V end lost 0 bases, the J end lost 2 bases, and 5 bases lay between the germline ends. The CDR3 has 13 amino acids. CDR3 nucleotides: TGCGCCAGCAGCCAAGATCGGGCCTACGAGCAGTACTTC. It translates to CASSQDRAYEQYF.

The chain combines TRBV6-5 with TRBJ1-4; D unclear. The V and J ends lost 3 bases and 7 bases respectively, with 15 bases between them. This CDR3 region has 15 residues. The germline V gene has CDR1 MNHEY and CDR2 SVGAGI. Written as DNA, the CDR3 is TGTGCCAGCAGTTATGCTCCCGCATCGGGTGAAAAACTGTTTTTT. Protein product: CASSYAPASGEKLFF.